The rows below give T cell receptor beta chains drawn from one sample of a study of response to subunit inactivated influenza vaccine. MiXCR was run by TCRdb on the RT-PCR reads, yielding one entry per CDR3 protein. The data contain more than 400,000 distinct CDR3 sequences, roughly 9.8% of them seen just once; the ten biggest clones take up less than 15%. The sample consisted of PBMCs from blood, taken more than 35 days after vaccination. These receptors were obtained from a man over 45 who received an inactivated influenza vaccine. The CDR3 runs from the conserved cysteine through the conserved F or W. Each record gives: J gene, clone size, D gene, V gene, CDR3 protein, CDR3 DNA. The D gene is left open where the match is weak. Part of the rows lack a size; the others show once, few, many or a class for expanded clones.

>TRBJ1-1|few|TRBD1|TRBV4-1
CASSRPGGNGEAFF
TGCGCCAGCAGCCGACCAGGGGGGAATGGTGAAGCTTTCTTT
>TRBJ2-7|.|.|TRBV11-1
CASSLANRGGYEQYF
TGTGCCAGCAGCTTAGCTAACAGGGGAGGCTACGAGCAGTACTTC
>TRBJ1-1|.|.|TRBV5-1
CASSLVSRGMGTEAFF
TGCGCCAGCAGCTTGGTCTCGCGGGGTATGGGTACTGAAGCTTTCTTT
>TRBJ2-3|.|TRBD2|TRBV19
CATTGGLSTDTQYF
TGTGCCACCACTGGGGGACTAAGCACAGATACGCAGTATTTT
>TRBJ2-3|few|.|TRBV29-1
CSARARWSDTQYF
TGCAGCGCTCGGGCTAGATGGTCAGATACGCAGTATTTT
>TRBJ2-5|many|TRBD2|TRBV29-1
CSVGRLADRQETQYF
TGCAGCGTTGGGAGGCTAGCGGACCGCCAAGAGACCCAGTACTTC
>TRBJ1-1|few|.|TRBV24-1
CATSDGFSANTEAFF
TGTGCCACCAGTGATGGGTTCTCCGCGAACACTGAAGCTTTCTTT
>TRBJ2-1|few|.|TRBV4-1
CASSQDHARHNEQFF
TGCGCCAGCAGCCAAGATCATGCCAGACACAATGAGCAGTTCTTC
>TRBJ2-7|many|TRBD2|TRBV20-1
CSGTSGVSYEQYF
TGCAGCGGGACTAGCGGGGTGTCCTACGAGCAGTACTTC
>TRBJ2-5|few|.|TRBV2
CASSEFGRVLETQYF
TGTGCCAGCAGTGAATTCGGACGCGTATTGGAGACCCAGTACTTC
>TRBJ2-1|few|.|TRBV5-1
CASSVLTGSSYNEQFF
TGCGCCAGCAGCGTACTCACAGGGAGCTCCTACAATGAGCAGTTCTTC
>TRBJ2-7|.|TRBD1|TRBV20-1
CSARSGDRGYEQYF
TGCAGTGCTAGGAGCGGGGACAGGGGTTACGAGCAGTACTTC
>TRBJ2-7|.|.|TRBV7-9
CASSVIGEQYF
TGTGCCAGCAGCGTAATCGGCGAGCAGTACTTC
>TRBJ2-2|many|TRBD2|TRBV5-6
CASSSLGTSAGELFF
TGTGCCAGCAGCTCCCTCGGGACTAGCGCCGGGGAGCTGTTTTTT
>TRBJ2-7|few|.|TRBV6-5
CASSLDPDEYEQYF
TGTGCCAGCAGTTTGGACCCGGACGAGTACGAGCAGTACTTC
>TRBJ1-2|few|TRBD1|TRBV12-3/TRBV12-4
CASSPGGLGYTF
TGTGCCAGCAGTCCAGGGGGCTTAGGCTACACCTTC
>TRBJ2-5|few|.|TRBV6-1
CASTTFPLGTQYF
TGTGCCAGCACCACTTTTCCTTTGGGGACCCAGTACTTC
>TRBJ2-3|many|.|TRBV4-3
CASSQDSSDTDTQYF
TGCGCCAGCAGCCAAGATTCAAGCGACACAGATACGCAGTATTTT
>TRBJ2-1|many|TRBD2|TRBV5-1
CASSLGLAGRNEQFF
TGCGCCAGCAGCTTGGGACTAGCGGGGCGGAATGAGCAGTTCTTC
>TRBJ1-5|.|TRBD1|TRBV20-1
CSAREGTGYNQPQHF
TGCAGTGCTAGAGAGGGGACAGGTTACAATCAGCCCCAGCATTTT
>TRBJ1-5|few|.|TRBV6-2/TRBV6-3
CASSYNLYQPQHF
TGTGCCAGCAGTTACAACCTTTATCAGCCCCAGCATTTT
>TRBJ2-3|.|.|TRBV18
CASSSEGFDTQYF
TGTGCCAGCTCATCTGAAGGATTCGATACGCAGTATTTT
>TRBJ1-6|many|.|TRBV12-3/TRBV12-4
CASSSSGNSPLHF
.
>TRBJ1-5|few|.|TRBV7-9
CASSLEGLGAQHF
TGTGCCAGCAGCTTAGAAGGGCTCGGGGCCCAGCATTTT
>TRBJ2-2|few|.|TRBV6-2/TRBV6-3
CASSNSGTYTGELFF
TGTGCCAGCAGTAATAGCGGAACTTACACCGGGGAGCTGTTTTTT
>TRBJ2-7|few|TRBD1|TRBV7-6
CASSKNRQGSGEQYF
TGTGCCAGCAGCAAGAATCGACAGGGGAGTGGCGAGCAGTACTTC
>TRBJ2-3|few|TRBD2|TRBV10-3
CAITRLAGENTQYF
TGTGCCATCACCCGACTAGCGGGAGAGAATACGCAGTATTTT
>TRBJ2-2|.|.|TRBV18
CASSATGILEGTGELFF
TGTGCCAGCTCAGCAACAGGAATACTTGAGGGCACCGGGGAGCTGTTTTTT
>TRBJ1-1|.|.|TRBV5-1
CASSLVPGGTEAFF
TGCGCCAGCAGCTTGGTACCAGGAGGAACTGAAGCTTTCTTT
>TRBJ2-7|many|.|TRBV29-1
CSVEGGRQGIEQYF
TGCAGCGTTGAAGGAGGGCGGCAGGGGATCGAGCAGTACTTC
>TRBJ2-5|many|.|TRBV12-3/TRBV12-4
CASSRRVGETQYF
TGTGCCAGCAGTCGTAGAGTAGGAGAGACCCAGTACTTC
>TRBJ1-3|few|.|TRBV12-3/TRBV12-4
CASSPGPWNTIYF
TGTGCCAGCAGCCCTGGGCCCTGGAACACCATATATTTT
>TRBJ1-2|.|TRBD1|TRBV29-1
CSVDAGGIGYGYTF
TGCAGCGTTGATGCAGGGGGAATTGGCTATGGCTACACCTTC